This T cell receptor beta chain appears in the sequencing data of a study of glioma-infiltrating T cells. This clonotype appeared many times. Its target is unknown. TCR alpha and beta CDR3 regions were amplified from RNA using iRepertoire nested multiplex PCR. One-step reverse transcription and amplification started from around 100-400 ng of tissue mRNA or PBMC total RNA. TCRdb redid the calling of the multiplex PCR reads with MiXCR, one entry per CDR3 protein. The sample lists around 100,000 distinct CDR3 sequences; under 30% were seen once. CDR1 and CDR2 (germline): SGHTA, FQGNSA. The CDR3 runs to 18 residues. The V gene end was trimmed by 1 base and the J gene end by 2 bases; junction bases not matched to a gene: 6. Overall study findings and caveats: Above-expected tissue-blood divergence occurred in all gliomas, most in low-grade ones. Very few CDR3 sequences were shared between tissue and blood.

Sample: glioma tissue, nonneoplastic brain tissue, or PBMCs (not recorded which). This TCR was recovered from a human donor with low-grade glioma or glioblastoma, undergoing nonglioma brain surgery, or in good health (not recorded which). The chain is built from TRBV7-2 and TRBJ2-1; 12 bases fit TRBD2. CDR3 coding DNA: TGTGCCAGCAGCTTAGTAAGGTCTAGCGGGGGGGCCTACAATGAGCAGTTCTTC. Residues: CASSLVRSSGGAYNEQFF. Supplemented by reference TRBV7-2 and TRBJ2-1, the full variable domain reads GAGVSQSPSNKVTEKGKDVELRCDPISGHTALYWYRQSLGQGLEFLIYFQGNSAPDKSGLPSDRFSAERTGGSVSTLTIQRTQQEDSAVYLCASSLVRSSGGAYNEQFFGPGTRLTVL.